This entry concerns a single T cell receptor (beta chain). Here immunoSEQ multiplex PCR was the method, and the copy in TCRdb shows in-frame clones only, minus some. The sample has 350,000 to 400,000 clones; over 75% are singletons. This entry belongs to a study of blood T cell repertoires in COVID-19. The CDR3 length is 14 residues. Germline trimming cut 5 bases from V and 7 bases from J; bases unmatched to any gene: 8. The V gene's germline CDR1 is MDHEN and CDR2 SYDVKM. This sequence originates from a man aged 40-50 years in a cohort exposed to, infected with or recovered from COVID-19 (not recorded which). The rearrangement uses TRBV28 and TRBJ1-5; TRBD1 aligns across 7 bases. The sample comprised PBMCs or T cells enriched from blood (not recorded which). The CDR3 here is CASSPQTGIQPQHF. In nucleotides, the CDR3 is TGTGCCAGCAGTCCACAGACAGGGATACAGCCCCAGCATTTT.